This T cell receptor (beta chain) was retrieved from a study of radiotherapy plus CTLA-4 blockade in lung cancer. Study in general: Objective response rate was around 19%; disease control rate, about 28%. The study's findings and limits: Some TCR clones had been derived from tumors. These clones expanded in peripheral blood after radiotherapy plus ipilimumab.

TCRdb's copy holds only in-frame clones and misses some; the assay was immunoSEQ multiplex PCR. The sample consists of roughly 66,000 clones, around 81% of them appearing once. Germline V gives CDR1 SGHRS, CDR2 YFSETQ. V lost 4 bases to trimming and J lost 1 base, with 11 bases between them. The CDR3 consists of 14 residues. With respect to this clone: Its antigen is still unknown.

Sequencing used peripheral blood, obtained from a patient treated with radiotherapy plus ipilimumab. The rearrangement uses TRBV5-1 and TRBJ2-5, with a possible D match to TRBD1 (7 bases). The receptor's source is a human donor with non-small cell lung cancer who had a partial response to radiotherapy plus ipilimumab. The CDR3 protein is CASSAQGGQETQYF. The DNA of the CDR3 is TGCGCCAGCAGCGCCCAGGGGGGCCAAGAGACCCAGTACTTC.